Here is one T cell receptor beta chain with its context. Its antigen is unknown. Within one base of it there is no much larger clone, and no base qualities were kept. Each collaborating institution followed its own protocols to collect whole blood in K2EDTA tubes. For TCRbeta analysis, collaborators shipped samples in one of three forms: frozen whole blood, isolated PBMCs, or DNA extracted from either of those sample types. The immunoSEQ Assay, a bias-controlled multiplex PCR, was used to amplify TCRbeta CDR3 regions from genomic DNA. The authors' analysis ran thus. Within the assay, amplification of reference gene primers was used to estimate how many nucleated cells each sample contained. To quantify the absolute abundance of each unique TCRbeta CDR3 rearrangement, sequence reads were collapsed and filtered. For each sample, productive Simpson clonality was calculated as the square root of Simpson's diversity index across productive rearrangements. TCRdb mirrors the immuneACCESS table, restricted to in-frame sequences. Some clones are absent from its copies; in checked studies, under half trace to an unresolved V gene, and the reason for the others is unknown. That table furnishes V, J and clone size, whereas the DNA furnished D and trimming. The sample table lists 180,000 or so clones, around 83% of them with a count of one. The ten largest make up about 0.95% of the sample.

This record belongs to a study of blood T cell repertoires in COVID-19 (TCRdb year 2020). With regard to the full study: Collaborator samples came from the United States, Italy and Spain and covered acute and convalescent phases of COVID-19. The repertoires were made available in a free public database intended to serve as a resource for research on the immune response to SARS-CoV-2. The prospective study material was composed of cDNA or gDNA derived from T cells, B-cell-depleted T cells, or PBMCs. The samples were drawn from the first 160 participants of the ongoing ImmuneRACE study and from some 1,300 subjects provided by 6 global collaborators. Where available, HLA class I and class II types were obtained from metadata supplied by the sample provider rather than from assay-based typing. Subjects who had been exposed to COVID-19, were actively infected with it, or had recovered from it provided the deeply sampled blood TCRbeta repertoires that made up the dataset. The sample metadata nearly always contained a de-identified subject ID, COVID-19 status, age in years and sex.

The full study reports these points: The amount of clinical and demographic metadata varied by source and participant and was provided uncurated.

Measured from the cysteine to the phenylalanine, the CDR3 is 15 residues long. Only the CDR3 part of the read is kept: 45 bases, read in frame from the first base. The germline ends are 10 bases apart after V is trimmed by 0 bases and J by 2 bases. In the germline V gene, CDR1 corresponds to MGHRA and CDR2 to YSYEKL. The chain is assembled from TRBV4-1 and TRBJ1-1; confidence is insufficient to name the D gene. The sequence was collected from a man in his late teens or twenties with acute or convalescent COVID-19. The sequenced sample was peripheral blood. CDR3 sequence: CASSQDYQANTEAFF. The DNA is as follows: TGCGCCAGCAGCCAAGATTACCAGGCTAACACTGAAGCTTTCTTT.